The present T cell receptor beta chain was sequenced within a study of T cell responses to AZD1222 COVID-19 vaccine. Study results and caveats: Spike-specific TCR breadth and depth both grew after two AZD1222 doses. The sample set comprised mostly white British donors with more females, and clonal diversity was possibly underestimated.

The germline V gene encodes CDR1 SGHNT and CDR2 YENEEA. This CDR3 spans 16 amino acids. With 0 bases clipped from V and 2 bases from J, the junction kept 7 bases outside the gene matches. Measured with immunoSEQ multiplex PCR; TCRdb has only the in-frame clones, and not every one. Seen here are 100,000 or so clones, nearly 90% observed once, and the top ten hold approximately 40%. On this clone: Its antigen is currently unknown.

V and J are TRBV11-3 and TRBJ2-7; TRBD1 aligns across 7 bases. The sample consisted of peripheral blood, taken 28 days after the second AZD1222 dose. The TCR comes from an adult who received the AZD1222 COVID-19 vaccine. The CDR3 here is CASSLDGKGGAYEQYF. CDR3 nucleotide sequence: TGTGCCAGCAGCTTAGATGGGAAAGGGGGCGCCTACGAGCAGTACTTC.